This T cell receptor beta chain was recovered during a study of response to subunit inactivated influenza vaccine. Whole-study results and caveats: Every seasonal influenza vaccination brings in few new T cells, the authors suggested.

Each CDR3 protein is one row after TCRdb ran MiXCR on the RT-PCR reads. The sample carries about 780,000 distinct CDR3 sequences, about 18% recorded once. This clonotype has only a few counts. Its antigen remains unidentified. V lost 8 bases and J lost 4; bases outside the gene matches: 9. Germline values: CDR1 SGHRS, CDR2 YFSETQ. This CDR3 has 14 residues. The sequence derives from a man aged 45-65 years who received an inactivated influenza vaccine. The sequencing used PBMCs from blood, collected 4 to 6 days after vaccination. This chain links TRBV5-1 with TRBJ2-3; 8 bases are shared with TRBD1. The CDR3 DNA reads TGCGCCAGTGGAGGGGACAGGCCCTCAGATACGCAGTATTTT. It specifies CASGGDRPSDTQYF. Full variable domain (outside the CDR3, taken from reference TRBV5-1 and TRBJ2-3): KAGVTQTPRYLIKTRGQQVTLSCSPISGHRSVSWYQQTPGQGLQFLFEYFSETQRNKGNFPGRFSGRQFSNSRSEMNVSTLELGDSALYLCASGGDRPSDTQYFGPGTRLTVL.